What follows are 10 T cell receptor beta chains derived from one specimen sequenced in a study of CD8+ T cells in alopecia areata. RNA, once extracted, was reverse transcribed into cDNA for use as the sequencing template. Method: immunoSEQ multiplex PCR; TCRdb's copy keeps in-frame clones and lacks some. Found here are 90,000 to 120,000 clones, around 59% of them singletons; the top ten hold 20%. The material sequenced was CD8+ T cells sorted from blood. These receptors came from a human donor in good health.

The chain joins TRBV28 to TRBJ2-7; D gene uncertain. In germline, CDR1 is MDHEN, CDR2 SYDVKM. The CDR3 runs 14 residues. V dropped 5 bases and J dropped 0 bases, with 11 bases sitting between them. The CDR3: CASSVYINSYEQYF. The CDR3 region has the DNA TGTGCCAGCAGTGTTTATATAAACTCCTACGAGCAGTACTTC.

This clone was counted a few times. The V call is TRBV29-1, the J call TRBJ2-2; D not certain. The CDR3 totals 15 residues. Germline V CDR1 and CDR2: SQVTM, ANQGSEA. Trimming shortened V by 1 base and J by 5 bases, and 14 bases separated the two germline ends. This chain's CDR3 is CSVEVVGTSTGELFF. CDR3 DNA sequence: TGCAGCGTTGAAGTAGTCGGCACCTCAACCGGGGAGCTGTTTTTT.

This clone appeared a few times. The V and J genes are TRBV28 and TRBJ2-3, with D uncertain. This CDR3 comprises 13 residues. The V end was cut by 2 bases, the J end by 4 bases, with 7 bases between. Germline CDR1 MDHEN, CDR2 SYDVKM. The CDR3 loop is CASSLEIADTQYF. The CDR3 DNA is TGTGCCAGCAGTTTAGAGATTGCAGATACGCAGTATTTT.

J is TRBJ2-3 and V is TRBV4-1; weak D call: TRBD2 (6 bases). The CDR3 length is 16 residues. Between the trimmed V and J ends, which lost 8 bases and 0 bases, there was a span of 18 bases. CDR1 is MGHRA and CDR2 is YSYEKL in the germline V gene. CDR3 in amino acids: CASGGAFGFSTDTQYF. DNA for the CDR3: TGCGCCAGCGGCGGGGCTTTCGGGTTCAGCACAGATACGCAGTATTTT.

This clone came up a few times. The gene calls are TRBV10-3 and TRBJ2-7, with D unresolved. The CDR3 has 13 amino acids. The germline CDR1 and CDR2 sequences are ENHRY and SYGVKD. V dropped 0 bases and J dropped 4 bases, with 7 bases sitting between them. The CDR3 DNA follows: TGTGCCATCAGTGAGTCTTCTCTGTACGAGCAGTACTTC. Protein product: CAISESSLYEQYF.

This clone was seen a handful of times. The chain carries TRBV29-1 and TRBJ2-7, with 10 bases aligning to TRBD2. The CDR3 is 12 residues long. V shed 5 bases and J 3 bases; nucleotides not matched to a gene: 1. Germline CDR1 SQVTM, CDR2 ANQGSEA. Written as DNA, the CDR3 is TGCAGCGTTACTAGCGGGGACTACGAGCAGTACTTC. As protein: CSVTSGDYEQYF.

The V call is TRBV7-9, the J call TRBJ2-3; tentative D call: TRBD1 (6 bases). The CDR3 extends over 17 amino acids. CDR1 is SEHNR and CDR2 is FQNEAQ in the germline V gene (reference sequence). Trimming took 5 bases from V and 1 from J, leaving 19 bases between them. The CDR3 protein is CASSTHVGGRGTDTQYF. Here the CDR3 DNA reads TGTGCCAGCAGCACCCACGTTGGGGGCCGCGGCACAGATACGCAGTATTTT.

The chain uses TRBV11-1 and TRBJ2-1; no clear D gene. Deletions cut 2 bases from V and 5 bases from J, with 7 bases between. The CDR3 spans 13 residues. The germline V gene has CDR1 SGHAT and CDR2 FQDESV (reference sequence). CDR3 sequence: CASSLTPNNEQFF. CDR3 nucleotide sequence: TGTGCCAGCAGCTTAACCCCCAACAATGAGCAGTTCTTC.

The CDR3 is CASSFGGSSYEQYF. The CDR3 DNA reads as TGTGCCAGCAGCTTTGGGGGGAGCTCCTACGAGCAGTACTTC. V usage is TRBV5-6 and J usage is TRBJ2-7; maybe TRBD2 (6 bases). Germline CDR1 SGHDT, CDR2 YYEEEE. V lost 2 bases and J 0 bases, leaving 9 bases between the germline ends. The length of the CDR3 is 14 residues.

The sample holds a few counts of this clone. The chain carries TRBV13 and TRBJ2-5; 8 bases line up with TRBD2. Germline V gene lookup returns CDR1 PRHDT and CDR2 FYEKMQ (reference sequence). J was trimmed by 4 bases and V by 3 bases; bases with no gene match: 10. This CDR3 is built from 16 residues. The chain's CDR3 is CASSLLGGGPRETQYF. The CDR3 DNA follows: TGTGCCAGCAGCTTGTTGGGCGGGGGGCCGAGAGAGACCCAGTACTTC.